This T cell receptor beta chain was sequenced during a study of T cell changes during pregnancy in multiple sclerosis. Here immunoSEQ multiplex PCR was the method, and the copy in TCRdb shows in-frame clones only, minus some. The sample holds just under 65,000 clones, 91% seen once. The origin of this receptor is a female donor in good health, enrolled as a control in a pregnancy study. Material: peripheral blood, obtained in the third trimester of pregnancy.

The DNA of the CDR3 is TGTGCCAGCTCACCTGAGGCAGACCTCTATGGCTACACCTTC. Encoded protein: CASSPEADLYGYTF. The chain employs TRBV18 and TRBJ1-2; D unresolved. This CDR3 has 14 amino acids. Germline V CDR1 and CDR2: KGHSH, LQKENI. Trimming took 3 bases from V and 4 from J, leaving 12 bases between them.